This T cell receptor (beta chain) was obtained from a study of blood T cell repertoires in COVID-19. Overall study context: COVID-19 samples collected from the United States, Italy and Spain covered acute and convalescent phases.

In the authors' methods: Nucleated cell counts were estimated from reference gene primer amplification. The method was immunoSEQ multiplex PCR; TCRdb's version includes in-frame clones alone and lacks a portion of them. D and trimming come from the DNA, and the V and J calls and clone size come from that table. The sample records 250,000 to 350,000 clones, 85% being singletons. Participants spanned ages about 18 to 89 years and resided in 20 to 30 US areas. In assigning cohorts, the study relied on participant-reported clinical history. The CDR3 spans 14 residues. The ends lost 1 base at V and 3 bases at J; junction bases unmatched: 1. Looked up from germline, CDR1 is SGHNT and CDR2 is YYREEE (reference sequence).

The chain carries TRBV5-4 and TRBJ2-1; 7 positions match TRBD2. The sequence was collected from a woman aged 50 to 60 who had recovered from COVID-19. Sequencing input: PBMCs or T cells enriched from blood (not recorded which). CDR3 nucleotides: TGTGCCAGCAGCTTGAGCGGGATCTACAATGAGCAGTTCTTC. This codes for CASSLSGIYNEQFF.